Below are 24 T cell receptor beta chains sequenced from a single sample in a study of blood T cell repertoires in COVID-19. Only in-frame clones appear in the TCRdb table, and some are missing; sequencing was by immunoSEQ multiplex PCR. This table has approximately 140,000 clones, 80% to 90% appearing once. Sequencing was performed on peripheral blood. These receptor sequences come from a man aged 18 to 30 with COVID-19, enrolled during active disease.

The chain joins TRBV21-1 to TRBJ1-4. TRBV21-1 is deemed a pseudogene. CDR3 length: 19 amino acids. The DNA of the CDR3 is TGTGCCAGCAGCAAAGGCGGAGCAACCGGTAGGACAACTAATGAAAAACTGTTTTTT. This sequence encodes CASSKGGATGRTTNEKLFF.

J is TRBJ2-7 and V is TRBV4-3, with 7 bases aligning to TRBD2. Per germline, CDR1 LGHNA and CDR2 YSLEER. V shed 2 bases, J shed 1 base, and the junction held 5 bases outside the gene matches. This CDR3 is 15 amino acids long. Written as DNA, the CDR3 is TGCGCCAGCAGCCAACTAGCGGAGGTATCCTACGAGCAGTACTTC. This sequence encodes CASSQLAEVSYEQYF.

The chain couples TRBV5-1 to TRBJ2-5; 9 bases line up with TRBD2. Losses at the gene ends were 1 base for V and 5 bases for J; bases not matched to a gene: 12. This CDR3 is 17 amino acids long. Germline V gene sequence: CDR1 SGHRS, CDR2 YFSETQ. As DNA, the CDR3 is TGCGCCAGCAGCTTGTACAAGCGGGGGGACCTCCGTGAGACCCAGTACTTC. Translating it yields CASSLYKRGDLRETQYF.

The V and J genes are TRBV5-1 and TRBJ2-2, with TRBD1 matching 7 bases. Germline CDR1 and CDR2: SGHRS and YFSETQ. Trimming cost V 2 bases and J 4 bases; bases outside gene matches: 8. The CDR3 totals 16 residues. The CDR3 coding sequence is TGCGCCAGCAGCTTAGATGCAGGGGGTGGCACCGGGGAGCTGTTTTTT. The encoded protein is CASSLDAGGGTGELFF.

The chain has TRBV7-2 and TRBJ1-5; 9 bases align to TRBD1. CDR1 and CDR2 (germline): SGHTA, FQGNSA. The CDR3 length is 14 residues. V shed 4 bases, J shed 7 bases, and the junction held 5 bases outside the gene matches. CDR3 residues: CASSWTGEGQPQHF. The CDR3 DNA is TGTGCCAGCAGCTGGACAGGGGAGGGACAGCCCCAGCATTTT.

J is TRBJ2-5 and V is TRBV27; the match to TRBD1 covers 7 bases. The CDR3 runs 14 residues. Trimming at V came to 6 bases and at J to 6 bases, leaving 10 bases not matched to a gene. The V gene's germline CDR1 is MNHEY and CDR2 SMNVEV (reference sequence). The CDR3 sequence: CASSLGTAEKTQYF. In nucleotides, the CDR3 is TGTGCCAGCAGCCTAGGGACAGCAGAAAAGACCCAGTACTTC.

The chain is built from TRBV15 and TRBJ2-7, with D perhaps matching TRBD2 (5 bases). V lost 1 base, J lost 5 bases, and 12 bases lay in between. Germline V gene sequence: CDR1 LNHNV, CDR2 YYDKDF (reference sequence). The CDR3 has 14 amino acids. The CDR3 DNA follows: TGTGCCACCAGCAGAGCCCAGGAGGTCCACGAGCAGTACTTC. It is translated as CATSRAQEVHEQYF.

The chain couples TRBV5-4 to TRBJ2-7; TRBD1 matches at 9 bases. After removal of 0 bases from V and 2 bases from J, the junction contained 3 bases not matched to a gene. Germline assignment: CDR1 SGHNT and CDR2 YYREEE (reference sequence). The CDR3 totals 15 residues. This CDR3 reads CASSLVGTGPYEQYF. CDR3 DNA: TGTGCCAGCAGCTTGGTAGGGACAGGGCCCTACGAGCAGTACTTC. The full variable domain, completed using reference TRBV5-4 and TRBJ2-7, is ETGVTQSPTHLIKTRGQQVTLRCSSQSGHNTVSWYQQALGQGPQFIFQYYREEENGRGNFPPRFSGLQFPNYSSELNVNALELDDSALYLCASSLVGTGPYEQYFGPGTRLTVT.

V usage is TRBV24-1 and J usage is TRBJ2-1; 11 bases align to TRBD2. CDR3 length equals 18 residues. Germline lookup yields CDR1 KGHDR and CDR2 SFDVKD. V dropped 3 bases and J dropped 3; count of bases not matched to a gene: 9. The DNA of the CDR3 is TGTGCCACCAGTGATCCATCTGTAGCGGGAGGGTACTACAATGAGCAGTTCTTC. This encodes CATSDPSVAGGYYNEQFF.

The gene calls are TRBV7-2 and TRBJ2-3, with D maybe TRBD2 (6 bases). Trimming stripped 4 bases from V and 4 bases from J, with 15 bases between. The CDR3 has 15 amino acids. Germline CDR1 SGHTA, CDR2 FQGNSA. The CDR3 region has the DNA TGTGCCAGCAGCTCTTGGCGGGACGGCTCAGATACGCAGTATTTT. Its protein is CASSSWRDGSDTQYF.

The chain links TRBV7-2 to TRBJ1-2, with 10 bases aligning to TRBD1. V dropped 10 bases and J dropped 4; count of bases not matched to a gene: 15. The CDR3 is 16 residues long. Germline loops: CDR1 SGHTA, CDR2 FQGNSA. CDR3 protein: CATSIRGDRGGYGYTF. The CDR3 nucleotides read TGTGCCACCTCGATCCGGGGGGACAGGGGTGGCTATGGCTACACCTTC.

The CDR3: CASSLIAGGPNEQFF. CDR3 DNA: TGTGCCAGCAGTTTAATAGCGGGAGGGCCGAATGAGCAGTTCTTC. The V call is TRBV27, the J call TRBJ2-1; 11 bases are shared with TRBD2. Germline CDR1 and CDR2: MNHEY and SMNVEV (reference sequence). The V gene end was trimmed by 2 bases and the J gene end by 7 bases; junction bases not matched to a gene: 4. This CDR3 is 15 amino acids long.

The gene calls are TRBV6-5 and TRBJ1-2; D is uncertain. The CDR3 runs 13 residues. V was shortened by 0 bases and J by 3 bases, with 5 bases between the two germline ends. Germline CDR1 MNHEY, CDR2 SVGAGI. CDR3 sequence (DNA): TGTGCCAGCAGTTACTCGAGGGACTATGGCTACACCTTC. It specifies CASSYSRDYGYTF.

This chain joins TRBV4-1 and TRBJ2-7; 7 bases are shared with TRBD1. This CDR3 has 14 amino acids. CDR1 and CDR2 (germline): MGHRA, YSYEKL. The ends lost 4 bases at V and 1 base at J; junction bases unmatched: 4. CDR3 coding DNA: TGCGCCAGCAGCCGAGGACAGGTTTCCTACGAGCAGTACTTC. Translating it yields CASSRGQVSYEQYF.

This chain links TRBV30 with TRBJ2-3; a weak D match, TRBD2 (5 bases). Germline values: CDR1 GTSNPN, CDR2 SVGIG (reference sequence). The CDR3 spans 14 residues. V lost 2 bases to trimming and J lost 5 bases, with 14 bases between them. The DNA for the CDR3 is TGTGCCTGGAGTCTCCCCCGGGGTCAAGATACGCAGTATTTT. Protein sequence: CAWSLPRGQDTQYF.

V usage is TRBV3-1 (or the pseudogene TRBV3-2) and J usage is TRBJ2-5; 8 nucleotides line up with TRBD1. The CDR3 has 15 residues. The germline CDR1 and CDR2 sequences are LGHDT and YNNKEL (reference sequence). The V and J ends lost 1 base and 4 bases, in that order; junction bases with no gene match: 5. CDR3 in amino acids: CASSQVPTGAETQYF. CDR3 bases: TGTGCCAGCAGCCAAGTTCCGACAGGGGCAGAGACCCAGTACTTC.

The chain is built from TRBV28 and TRBJ1-2; D perhaps matches TRBD1 (6 bases). Germline V lookup: CDR1 MDHEN, CDR2 SYDVKM. CDR3 length equals 13 residues. V was trimmed by 10 bases and J by 4 bases, leaving 16 bases between them. The CDR3: CATSGTSRYGYTF. CDR3 bases: TGTGCCACCTCAGGGACATCACGCTATGGCTACACCTTC.

The CDR3 DNA reads TGTGCCAGCAGCGTAGGTCCGGGAGGGACCTACAATGAGCAGTTCTTC. It translates to CASSVGPGGTYNEQFF. This chain links TRBV9 with TRBJ2-1, with 8 nucleotides matching TRBD2. From germline, CDR1 is SGDLS and CDR2 YYNGEE. The CDR3 length is 16 residues. V lost 0 bases to trimming and J lost 2 bases; unmatched junction nucleotides: 4.

V usage is TRBV15 and J usage is TRBJ2-7; 9 nucleotides align to TRBD2. The CDR3 runs to 19 residues. Per the germline V gene, CDR1 is LNHNV and CDR2 is YYDKDF (reference sequence). Losses at the gene ends were 6 bases for V and 0 bases for J; bases not matched to a gene: 18. For the CDR3, the DNA is TGTGCCACCAGGTCTTCTAGGGAACTAGCGGGCCCGAGCTCCTACGAGCAGTACTTC. This translates into CATRSSRELAGPSSYEQYF. Together with reference TRBV15 and TRBJ2-7, the CDR3 gives the full variable domain: DAMVIQNPRYQVTQFGKPVTLSCSQTLNHNVMYWYQQKSSQAPKLLFHYYDKDFNNEADTPDNFQSRRPNTSFCFLDIRSPGLGDTAMYLCATRSSRELAGPSSYEQYFGPGTRLTVT.

The chain employs TRBV7-6 and TRBJ1-4; possible D gene TRBD1, 6 bases. This CDR3 comprises 15 residues. The ends were cut back, 1 base at V and 5 bases at J, with 11 bases in the middle. The germline CDR1 and CDR2 sequences are SGHVS and FNYEAQ. The CDR3 loop reads CASSLGWQGNEKLFF. CDR3 bases: TGTGCCAGCAGCTTAGGGTGGCAGGGGAATGAAAAACTGTTTTTT.

The sample holds a few counts of this clone. This chain joins TRBV4-2 and TRBJ2-4; perhaps TRBD1 as D (6 bases). The CDR3 is 13 residues long. The germline V gene encodes CDR1 LGHNA and CDR2 YNFKEQ. V dropped 1 base and J dropped 8 bases, with 9 bases sitting between them. CDR3 residues: CASSQGGRDIQYF. The CDR3 nucleotides are TGTGCCAGCAGCCAAGGGGGGCGGGACATTCAGTACTTC.

V is TRBV4-2 and J is TRBJ2-4, with D perhaps matching TRBD2 (6 bases). Trimming took off 0 bases at V and 6 bases at J, with 12 bases between the two ends. Germline assignment: CDR1 LGHNA and CDR2 YNFKEQ. The CDR3 sequence is 15 residues long. The CDR3 DNA reads as TGTGCCAGCAGCCAAGATACGGGGGTGGGAAACATTCAGTACTTC. The encoded protein is CASSQDTGVGNIQYF.

The chain recombines TRBV13 with TRBJ2-3, with 7 bases that match TRBD1. This CDR3 has 16 residues. Looked up from germline, CDR1 is PRHDT and CDR2 is FYEKMQ (reference sequence). J lost 3 bases, V lost 4 bases, and 10 bases had no gene match. CDR3 region: CASSSLRTGGTDTQYF. In DNA, the CDR3 is TGTGCCAGCAGCTCCCTCAGGACAGGTGGTACAGATACGCAGTATTTT.

V and J are TRBV5-5 and TRBJ1-5, with D possibly being TRBD1 (5 bases). V lost 0 bases to trimming and J lost 4 bases, with 8 bases between them. Per germline, CDR1 SGHKS and CDR2 YYEKEE (reference sequence). This CDR3 contains 14 residues. The CDR3 spells CASSLVQDNQPQHF. The CDR3, as DNA: TGTGCCAGCAGCTTGGTACAGGATAATCAGCCCCAGCATTTT.